Below, 6 T cell receptor beta chains from the same sample are listed, as sequenced in a study of cytomegalovirus exposure and HLA in healthy donors. The assay was immunoSEQ multiplex PCR, and TCRdb's table has in-frame clones only and misses some. Among 120,000 or so clones listed, more than 95% were seen once. The specimen sequenced was PBMCs. These receptors came from a man in his late teens or twenties in good health and CMV-seronegative.

The chain uses TRBV18 and TRBJ1-2; weak D call: TRBD1 (5 bases). Per the germline V gene, CDR1 is KGHSH and CDR2 is LQKENI. Trimming pared 3 bases from V and 4 bases from J, leaving 15 bases between. The CDR3 contains 15 residues. The CDR3 loop is CASSPTMGRGYGYTF. CDR3 DNA sequence: TGTGCCAGCTCACCGACGATGGGGCGCGGCTATGGCTACACCTTC.

The chain has TRBV7-8 and TRBJ1-1; D ambiguous. V dropped 4 bases and J dropped 4 bases, with 13 bases sitting between them. The CDR3 has 14 amino acids. Germline lookup yields CDR1 SGHVS and CDR2 FQNEAQ. The CDR3, as DNA: TGTGCCAGCAGCTCCCCTCTGCCGGGCACTGAAGCTTTCTTT. This codes for CASSSPLPGTEAFF.

This chain uses TRBV18 with TRBJ2-3; 9 nucleotides match TRBD2. The V and J ends lost 2 bases and 2 bases, in that order; junction bases with no gene match: 11. The germline gives CDR1 KGHSH, CDR2 LQKENI. CDR3 length equals 18 residues. The CDR3 loop is CASSPISRLAENTDTQYF. Here the CDR3 DNA reads TGTGCCAGCTCACCAATATCCCGACTAGCGGAAAACACAGATACGCAGTATTTT.

This chain links TRBV10-3 with TRBJ2-7, with a possible D match to TRBD2 (6 bases). This CDR3 is built from 16 residues. CDR1 ENHRY and CDR2 SYGVKD come from the germline V gene. Trimming pared 1 base from V and 3 bases from J, leaving 16 bases between. The CDR3 DNA follows: TGTGCCATCAGTGAGTTTCCCCGGGAGAGTCGCTACGAGCAGTACTTC. The encoded protein is CAISEFPRESRYEQYF.

The chain has TRBV7-9 and TRBJ1-2; D is unclear. This CDR3 comprises 13 residues. In germline, CDR1 is SEHNR, CDR2 FQNEAQ (reference sequence). V dropped 0 bases and J dropped 1 base, with 3 bases sitting between them. CDR3 nucleotides: TGTGCCAGCAGCTTAGCCCTTAACTATGGCTACACCTTC. Its translation: CASSLALNYGYTF.

The rearrangement links TRBV6-5 to TRBJ1-1; D not certain. This CDR3 is 15 amino acids long. From germline, CDR1 is MNHEY and CDR2 SVGAGI. The ends were cut back, 0 bases at V and 0 bases at J, with 8 bases in the middle. The CDR3 nucleotides read TGTGCCAGCAGTTACTCCCGGGAGTTGAACACTGAAGCTTTCTTT. Encoded protein: CASSYSRELNTEAFF.